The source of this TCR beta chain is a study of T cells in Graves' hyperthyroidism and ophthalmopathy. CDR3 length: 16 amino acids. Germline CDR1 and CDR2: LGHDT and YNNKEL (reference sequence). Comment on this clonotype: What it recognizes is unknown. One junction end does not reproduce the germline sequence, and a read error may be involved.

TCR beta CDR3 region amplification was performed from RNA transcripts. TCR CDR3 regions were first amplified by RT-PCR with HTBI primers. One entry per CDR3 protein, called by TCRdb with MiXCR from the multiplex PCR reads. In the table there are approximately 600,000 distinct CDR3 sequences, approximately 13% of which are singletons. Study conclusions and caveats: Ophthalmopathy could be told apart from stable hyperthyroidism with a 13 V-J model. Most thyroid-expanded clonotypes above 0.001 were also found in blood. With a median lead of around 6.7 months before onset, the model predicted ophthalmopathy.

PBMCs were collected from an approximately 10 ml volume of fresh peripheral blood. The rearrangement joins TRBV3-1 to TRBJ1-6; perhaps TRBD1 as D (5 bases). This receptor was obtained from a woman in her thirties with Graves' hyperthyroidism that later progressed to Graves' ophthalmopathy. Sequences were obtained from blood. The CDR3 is CASSQDQGAPNSPLQF. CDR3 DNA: TGTGCCAGCAGCCAAGATCAAGGGGCACCTAATTCACCCCTCCAATTT.